The present T cell receptor (beta chain) was sequenced within a study of blood T cell repertoires in COVID-19. The CDR3 runs 16 residues. The V and J ends lost 3 bases and 2 bases, in that order; junction bases with no gene match: 2. CDR1 KGHSH and CDR2 LQKENI come from the germline V gene. The data were produced by immunoSEQ multiplex PCR, yet TCRdb's version contains in-frame clones alone and is incomplete. This sample has about 260,000 clones, with 87% found just once. This sequence joins TRBV18 and TRBJ2-1; 12 positions match TRBD2. Source material: peripheral blood. The sequence was collected from a woman in her forties or fifties with acute or convalescent COVID-19. The CDR3 DNA sequence: TGTGCCAGCTCACCCCTAGCGGGAGGGACCTACAATGAGCAGTTCTTC. Translating it yields CASSPLAGGTYNEQFF.